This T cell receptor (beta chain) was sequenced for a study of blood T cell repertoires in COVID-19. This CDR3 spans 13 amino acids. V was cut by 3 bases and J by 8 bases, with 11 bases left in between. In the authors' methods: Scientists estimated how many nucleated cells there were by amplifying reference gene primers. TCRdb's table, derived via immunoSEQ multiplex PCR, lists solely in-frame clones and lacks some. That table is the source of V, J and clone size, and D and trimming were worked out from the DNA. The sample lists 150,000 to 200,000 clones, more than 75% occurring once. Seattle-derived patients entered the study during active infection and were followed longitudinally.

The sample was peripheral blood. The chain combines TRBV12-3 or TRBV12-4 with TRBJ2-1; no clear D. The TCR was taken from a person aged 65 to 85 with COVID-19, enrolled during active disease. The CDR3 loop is CASSFSGYDEQFF. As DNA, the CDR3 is TGTGCCAGCAGTTTTTCCGGGTACGATGAGCAGTTCTTC.